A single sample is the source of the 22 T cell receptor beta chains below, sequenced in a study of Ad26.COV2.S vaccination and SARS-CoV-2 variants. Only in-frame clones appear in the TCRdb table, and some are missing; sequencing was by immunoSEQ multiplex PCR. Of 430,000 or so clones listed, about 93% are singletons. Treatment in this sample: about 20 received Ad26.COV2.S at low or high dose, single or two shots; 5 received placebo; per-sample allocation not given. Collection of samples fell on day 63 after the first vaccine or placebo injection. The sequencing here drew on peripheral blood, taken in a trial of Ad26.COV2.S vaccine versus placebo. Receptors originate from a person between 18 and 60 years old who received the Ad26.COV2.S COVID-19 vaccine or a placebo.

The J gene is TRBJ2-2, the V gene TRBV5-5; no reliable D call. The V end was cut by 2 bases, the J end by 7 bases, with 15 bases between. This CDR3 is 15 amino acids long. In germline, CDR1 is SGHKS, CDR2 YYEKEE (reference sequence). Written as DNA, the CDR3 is TGTGCCAGCAGCTTCGGACGAACCCTAGGCGGGGAGCTGTTTTTT. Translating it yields CASSFGRTLGGELFF.

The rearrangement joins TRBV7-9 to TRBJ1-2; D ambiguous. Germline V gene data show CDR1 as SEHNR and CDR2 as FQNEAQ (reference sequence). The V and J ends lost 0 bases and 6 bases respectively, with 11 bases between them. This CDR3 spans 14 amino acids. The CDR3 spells CASSLAVQRDGYTF. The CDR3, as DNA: TGTGCCAGCAGCTTAGCTGTGCAAAGGGATGGCTACACCTTC.

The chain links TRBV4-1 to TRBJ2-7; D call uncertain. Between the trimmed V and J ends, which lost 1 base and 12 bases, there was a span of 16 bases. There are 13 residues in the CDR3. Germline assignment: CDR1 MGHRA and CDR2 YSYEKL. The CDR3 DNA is TGCGCCAGCAGCCAAGTCATATGGAGACTTATGTACTTC. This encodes CASSQVIWRLMYF.

The CDR3 loop reads CASSFGDSEQFF. The CDR3 coding sequence is TGTGCCAGCAGTTTCGGAGATAGTGAGCAGTTCTTC. The chain joins TRBV6-2 or TRBV6-3 to TRBJ2-1; no clear D gene. Trimming stripped 4 bases from V and 9 bases from J, with 10 bases between. The CDR3 totals 12 residues. The germline V gene encodes CDR1 MNHEY and CDR2 SVGEGT.

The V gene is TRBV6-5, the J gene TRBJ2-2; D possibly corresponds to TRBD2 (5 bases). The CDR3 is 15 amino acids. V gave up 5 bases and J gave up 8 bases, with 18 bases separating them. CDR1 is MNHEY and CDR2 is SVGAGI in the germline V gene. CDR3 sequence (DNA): TGTGCCAGCAGTACTTCTTTCGGCGACTATGGGGAGCTGTTTTTT. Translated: CASSTSFGDYGELFF.

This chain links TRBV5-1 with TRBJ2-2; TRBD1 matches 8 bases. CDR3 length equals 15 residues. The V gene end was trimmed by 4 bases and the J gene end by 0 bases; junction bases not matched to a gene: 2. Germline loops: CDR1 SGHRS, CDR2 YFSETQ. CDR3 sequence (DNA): TGCGCCAGCAGCAAGGACAGGGCGAACACCGGGGAGCTGTTTTTT. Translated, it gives CASSKDRANTGELFF. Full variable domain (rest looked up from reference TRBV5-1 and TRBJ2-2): KAGVTQTPRYLIKTRGQQVTLSCSPISGHRSVSWYQQTPGQGLQFLFEYFSETQRNKGNFPGRFSGRQFSNSRSEMNVSTLELGDSALYLCASSKDRANTGELFFGEGSRLTVL.

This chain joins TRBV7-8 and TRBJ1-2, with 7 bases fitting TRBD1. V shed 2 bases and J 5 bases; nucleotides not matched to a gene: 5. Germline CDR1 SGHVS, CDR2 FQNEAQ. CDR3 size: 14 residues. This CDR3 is CASSLRRTGYGYTF. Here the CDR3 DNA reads TGTGCCAGCAGCTTACGCCGGACAGGTTATGGCTACACCTTC.

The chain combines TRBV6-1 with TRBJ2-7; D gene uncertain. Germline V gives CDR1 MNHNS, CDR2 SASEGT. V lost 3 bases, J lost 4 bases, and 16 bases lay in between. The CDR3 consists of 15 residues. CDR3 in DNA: TGTGCCAGCAGTGAGGCCAGCCTGCCGCGGTACGAGCAGTACTTC. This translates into CASSEASLPRYEQYF.

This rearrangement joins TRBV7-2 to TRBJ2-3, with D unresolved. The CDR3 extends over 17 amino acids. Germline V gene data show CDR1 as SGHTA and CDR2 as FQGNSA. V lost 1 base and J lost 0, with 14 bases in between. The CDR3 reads CASSLVRTTTSTDTQYF. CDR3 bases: TGTGCCAGCAGCTTAGTGAGGACGACAACTAGCACAGATACGCAGTATTTT.

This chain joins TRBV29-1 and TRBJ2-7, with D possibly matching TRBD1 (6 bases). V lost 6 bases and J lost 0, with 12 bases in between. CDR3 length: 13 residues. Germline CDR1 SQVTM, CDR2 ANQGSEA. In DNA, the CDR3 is TGCAGCGTGGAAAGGGACAACTCCTACGAGCAGTACTTC. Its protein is CSVERDNSYEQYF.

The CDR3 here is CATSETVPRTGRNTIYF. As DNA, the CDR3 is TGTGCCACCAGTGAAACCGTGCCCCGGACAGGGAGGAACACCATATATTTT. The rearrangement uses TRBV24-1 and TRBJ1-3; 8 bases agree with TRBD1. J lost 7 bases, V lost 4 bases, and 14 bases had no gene match. The germline V gene encodes CDR1 KGHDR and CDR2 SFDVKD. The CDR3 has 17 amino acids.

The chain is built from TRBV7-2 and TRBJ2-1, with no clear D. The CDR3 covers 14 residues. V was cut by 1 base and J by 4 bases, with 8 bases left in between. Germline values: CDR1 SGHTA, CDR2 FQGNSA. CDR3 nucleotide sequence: TGTGCCAGCAGCTTAGATCCGGTATACAATGAGCAGTTCTTC. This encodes CASSLDPVYNEQFF.

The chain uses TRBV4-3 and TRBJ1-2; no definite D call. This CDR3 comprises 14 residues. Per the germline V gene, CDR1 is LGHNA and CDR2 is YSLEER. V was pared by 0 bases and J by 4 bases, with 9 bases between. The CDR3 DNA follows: TGCGCCAGCAGCCAAGATACCGGAAGCTATGGCTACACCTTC. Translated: CASSQDTGSYGYTF.

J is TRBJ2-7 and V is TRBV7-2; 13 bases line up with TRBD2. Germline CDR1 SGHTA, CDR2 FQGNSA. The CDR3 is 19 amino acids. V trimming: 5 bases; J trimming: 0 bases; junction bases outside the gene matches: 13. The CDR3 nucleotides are TGTGCCAGCAGCGTATCAACCGGGACTAGCGGGACCTTCTCCTACGAGCAGTACTTC. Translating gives CASSVSTGTSGTFSYEQYF.

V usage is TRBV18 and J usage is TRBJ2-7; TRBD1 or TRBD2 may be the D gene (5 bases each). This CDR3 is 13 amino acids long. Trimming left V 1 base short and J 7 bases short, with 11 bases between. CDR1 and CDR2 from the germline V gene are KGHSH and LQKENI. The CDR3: CASSPRDRDEQYF. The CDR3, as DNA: TGTGCCAGCTCACCACGGGACCGAGATGAGCAGTACTTC.

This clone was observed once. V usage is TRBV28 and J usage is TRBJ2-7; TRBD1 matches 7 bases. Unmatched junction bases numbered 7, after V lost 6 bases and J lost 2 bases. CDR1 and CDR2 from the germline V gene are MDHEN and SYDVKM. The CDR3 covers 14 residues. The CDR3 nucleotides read TGTGCCAGCAGGAAACAGACAGGGCCCTACGAGCAGTACTTC. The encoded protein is CASRKQTGPYEQYF.

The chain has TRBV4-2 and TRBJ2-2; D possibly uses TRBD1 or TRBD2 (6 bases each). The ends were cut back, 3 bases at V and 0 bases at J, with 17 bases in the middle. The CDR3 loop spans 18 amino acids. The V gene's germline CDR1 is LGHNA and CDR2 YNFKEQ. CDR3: CASSHPKAGHPNTGELFF. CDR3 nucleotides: TGTGCCAGCAGCCACCCCAAGGCGGGACACCCGAACACCGGGGAGCTGTTTTTT.

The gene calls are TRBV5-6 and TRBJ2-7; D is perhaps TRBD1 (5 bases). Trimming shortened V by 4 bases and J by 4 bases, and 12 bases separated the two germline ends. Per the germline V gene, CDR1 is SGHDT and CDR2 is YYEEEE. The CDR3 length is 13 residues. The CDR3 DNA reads TGTGCCAGCAGCGGCAGGGTTTCGTACGAGCAGTACTTC. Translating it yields CASSGRVSYEQYF.

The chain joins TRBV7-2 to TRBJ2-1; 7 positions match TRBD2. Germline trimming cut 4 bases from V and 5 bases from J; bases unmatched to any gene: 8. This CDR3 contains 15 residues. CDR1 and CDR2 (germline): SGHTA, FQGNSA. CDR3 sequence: CASSSRTSPDNEQFF. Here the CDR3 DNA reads TGTGCCAGCAGCTCCAGGACTAGTCCGGACAATGAGCAGTTCTTC.

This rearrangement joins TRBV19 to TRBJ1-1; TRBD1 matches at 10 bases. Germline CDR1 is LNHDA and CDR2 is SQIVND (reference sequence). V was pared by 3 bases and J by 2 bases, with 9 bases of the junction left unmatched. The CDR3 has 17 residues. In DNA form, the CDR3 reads TGTGCCAGTAGTATCGACAGGGGGCTCAAGGGAAACACTGAAGCTTTCTTT. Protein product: CASSIDRGLKGNTEAFF.

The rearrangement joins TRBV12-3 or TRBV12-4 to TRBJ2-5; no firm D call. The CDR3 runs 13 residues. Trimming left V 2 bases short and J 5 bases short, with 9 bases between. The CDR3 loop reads CASSLQLAETQYF. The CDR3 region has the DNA TGTGCCAGCAGTTTACAGCTCGCGGAGACCCAGTACTTC.

The CDR3 DNA follows: TGTGCCTGGAGCGTTCCTTGGACCGGGACTAGCGGGAGGGTTGTCTACGAGCAGTACTTC. It yields the protein CAWSVPWTGTSGRVVYEQYF. The V gene is TRBV30, the J gene TRBJ2-7; 16 bases match TRBD2. CDR1 is GTSNPN and CDR2 is SVGIG in the germline V gene (reference sequence). The CDR3 contains 20 residues. The ends lost 3 bases at V and 3 bases at J; junction bases unmatched: 17.